The next 17 T cell receptor beta chains were all read from a single sample in a study of shared clonotypes between healthy human individuals. TCRdb keeps only in-frame clones here, not all; method: immunoSEQ multiplex PCR. The top ten clones hold more than 0.085% of a sample with 660,000 or so clones, 95% to 97% of them seen once. In the naive CD8 group, cells lacked CD45RO and were positively selected for CCR7, so terminally differentiated effector memory CD45RA+ cells were left out. The sequenced material came from naive CD8+ T cells sorted from blood. The receptors here all came from a woman in her twenties or thirties in good health.

CDR3 DNA sequence: TGTGCCAGCAGTTTGAAGCGGGAGGTTAGTCTCTACGAGCAGTACTTC. This encodes CASSLKREVSLYEQYF. V and J are TRBV28 and TRBJ2-7; 9 bases agree with TRBD2. With 3 bases clipped from V and 3 bases from J, the junction kept 9 bases outside the gene matches. In germline, CDR1 is MDHEN, CDR2 SYDVKM. The length of the CDR3 is 16 residues.

The genes are TRBV19 and TRBJ2-1; the match to TRBD2 covers 9 bases. Germline values: CDR1 LNHDA, CDR2 SQIVND (reference sequence). The V and J ends lost 8 bases and 5 bases, in that order; junction bases with no gene match: 4. The CDR3 loop spans 13 amino acids. CDR3 sequence reads: CASSSGNHNEQFF. The CDR3 nucleotides are TGTGCCAGTTCTAGCGGGAACCACAATGAGCAGTTCTTC.

The CDR3 is CASSLVTGGRNEQFF. Here the CDR3 DNA reads TGTGCCAGCAGCTTAGTTACGGGAGGGCGGAATGAGCAGTTCTTC. The chain combines TRBV7-9 with TRBJ2-1; 8 bases match TRBD2. Germline assignment: CDR1 SEHNR and CDR2 FQNEAQ (reference sequence). The CDR3 runs to 15 residues. V dropped 1 base and J dropped 7; count of bases not matched to a gene: 6.

The chain is built from TRBV27 and TRBJ2-5; 10 nucleotides align to TRBD1. The DNA end lines up better with TRBJ2-7; the J call may be wrong. In germline, CDR1 is MNHEY, CDR2 SMNVEV (reference sequence). This CDR3 spans 15 amino acids. In DNA, the CDR3 is TGTGCCAGCAGTTTTGGGACAGGGGCCTCCTACGAGCAGTACTTC. Protein: CASSFGTGASYEQYF.

This clone has just a few counts. This chain uses TRBV5-4 with TRBJ1-2; D gene ambiguous. V gave up 3 bases and J gave up 5 bases, with 8 bases separating them. There are 12 residues in the CDR3. Germline CDR1 SGHNT, CDR2 YYREEE (reference sequence). The CDR3 DNA sequence: TGTGCCAGCAGCTCCACGGCTTATGGCTACACCTTC. This translates into CASSSTAYGYTF.

This clone appeared a single time. This rearrangement joins TRBV5-1 to TRBJ2-5; 8 nucleotides line up with TRBD2. V was pared by 2 bases and J by 4 bases, with 7 bases of the junction left unmatched. This CDR3 is 15 amino acids long. Germline CDR1 SGHRS, CDR2 YFSETQ. As DNA, the CDR3 is TGCGCCAGCAGCTTAGGAGCGGGAGCTGGAGAGACCCAGTACTTC. Residues: CASSLGAGAGETQYF.

The V and J genes are TRBV28 and TRBJ2-5, with TRBD1 matching 7 bases. There are 17 residues in the CDR3. CDR1 is MDHEN, CDR2 SYDVKM, per germline. V gave up 4 bases and J gave up 0 bases; unmatched junction bases: 11. CDR3 amino acids: CASSSPLFGQDQETQYF. The CDR3 DNA is TGTGCCAGCAGTTCGCCCCTCTTCGGACAGGACCAAGAGACCCAGTACTTC.

The rearrangement links TRBV5-4 to TRBJ2-1, with D unclear. Trimming stripped 4 bases from V and 5 bases from J, with 4 bases between. Per germline, CDR1 SGHNT and CDR2 YYREEE (reference sequence). This CDR3 contains 11 residues. The CDR3 nucleotides read TGTGCCAGCAGCACAGACAATGAGCAGTTCTTC. As protein: CASSTDNEQFF.

The genes are TRBV5-1 and TRBJ2-3, with D perhaps TRBD2 (6 bases). Germline loops: CDR1 SGHRS, CDR2 YFSETQ. Trimming removed 0 bases from V and 5 bases from J, with 16 bases in between. CDR3 length equals 16 residues. The CDR3 DNA reads as TGCGCCAGCAGCTTGGATTGGAGCGGGTCGGAAGATACGCAGTATTTT. It translates to CASSLDWSGSEDTQYF. Full variable domain (missing parts from reference TRBV5-1 and TRBJ2-3): KAGVTQTPRYLIKTRGQQVTLSCSPISGHRSVSWYQQTPGQGLQFLFEYFSETQRNKGNFPGRFSGRQFSNSRSEMNVSTLELGDSALYLCASSLDWSGSEDTQYFGPGTRLTVL.

Worth noting for this clone: This sample includes further DNA sequences coding for the same CDR3. This chain links TRBV27 with TRBJ1-5, with a tentative D call TRBD1 (5 bases). The CDR3 runs 15 residues. With 4 bases removed from V and 0 bases from J, the gap between germline ends came to 10 bases. CDR1 MNHEY and CDR2 SMNVEV come from the germline V gene (reference sequence). CDR3 in DNA: TGTGCCAGCAGTTCGACGGGGCTTAGCAATCAGCCCCAGCATTTT. Translation gives CASSSTGLSNQPQHF.

V usage is TRBV27 and J usage is TRBJ2-7; no definite D call. This CDR3 is built from 15 residues. The germline gives CDR1 MNHEY, CDR2 SMNVEV (reference sequence). Trimming left V 0 bases short and J 3 bases short, with 12 bases between. The CDR3 region is CASSLSGSQLYEQYF. The CDR3, as DNA: TGTGCCAGCAGTTTATCCGGCAGCCAACTCTACGAGCAGTACTTC.

The chain links TRBV5-6 to TRBJ1-3, with D uncertain. The CDR3 loop spans 16 amino acids. V was clipped by 3 bases and J by 0 bases, with 13 bases between them. Germline CDR1 reads SGHDT; CDR2 reads YYEEEE. This CDR3 is CASSSSGGYSGNTIYF. For the CDR3, the DNA is TGTGCCAGCAGCTCGAGCGGAGGATACTCTGGAAACACCATATATTTT.

This chain joins TRBV29-1 and TRBJ2-4; TRBD1 matches at 8 bases. With V trimmed by 6 bases and J by 4 bases, 11 bases remained unmatched. This CDR3 is 15 amino acids long. Germline V CDR1 and CDR2: SQVTM, ANQGSEA. As DNA, the CDR3 is TGCAGCGTAGCCCAGGGGGCCCCGGGGAAAAACATTCAGTACTTC. This gives the protein CSVAQGAPGKNIQYF.

Comments on this clone: Other DNA sequences in the same sample also yield this CDR3. This chain joins TRBV5-4 and TRBJ2-7; D not certain. Germline assignment: CDR1 SGHNT and CDR2 YYREEE (reference sequence). The CDR3 has 13 amino acids. V dropped 0 bases and J dropped 3 bases, with 7 bases sitting between them. The CDR3 nucleotides read TGTGCCAGCAGCTTGGCCCCGGACTACGAGCAGTACTTC. Protein product: CASSLAPDYEQYF.

The chain is built from TRBV5-4 and TRBJ2-3; 9 bases align to TRBD2. In germline, CDR1 is SGHNT, CDR2 YYREEE (reference sequence). V dropped 5 bases and J dropped 8; count of bases not matched to a gene: 12. CDR3 length: 15 residues. This chain's CDR3 is CASRRSGSRLGTQYF. The DNA of the CDR3 is TGTGCCAGCAGGCGTAGCGGGAGTAGGCTAGGTACGCAGTATTTT. The whole variable domain, remainder taken from reference TRBV5-4 and TRBJ2-3, is ETGVTQSPTHLIKTRGQQVTLRCSSQSGHNTVSWYQQALGQGPQFIFQYYREEENGRGNFPPRFSGLQFPNYSSELNVNALELDDSALYLCASRRSGSRLGTQYFGPGTRLTVL.

This clone was found once. This chain joins TRBV29-1 and TRBJ2-3; 11 bases map to TRBD2. With V trimmed by 7 bases and J by 2 bases, 8 bases remained unmatched. The CDR3 length is 15 residues. Looked up from germline, CDR1 is SQVTM and CDR2 is ANQGSEA. CDR3 loop: CSDSGLAGFTDTQYF. CDR3 nucleotide sequence: TGCAGCGACTCAGGACTAGCGGGTTTCACAGATACGCAGTATTTT.

The chain couples TRBV28 to TRBJ2-2; the D gene is possibly TRBD1 (6 bases). This CDR3 is 14 amino acids long. Trimming cost V 6 bases and J 4 bases, with 12 bases left between them. Germline loops: CDR1 MDHEN, CDR2 SYDVKM. The DNA for the CDR3 is TGTGCCAGCAGAAAACAGGGTGCCACCGGGGAGCTGTTTTTT. Amino acids: CASRKQGATGELFF.